This is a list of T cell receptor beta chains from one sample in a study of CD8 T cells in ankylosing spondylitis. MiXCR was run by TCRdb on the 5' RACE reads, yielding one entry per CDR3 protein. Of nearly 250,000 distinct CDR3 sequences listed, over 30% are singletons. The sample consisted of blood, either unsorted or a sorted T cell fraction (not recorded which). The source is a male donor with ankylosing spondylitis or in good health (not recorded which). Both conserved end residues are part of each CDR3. The order of the fields is V gene, J gene, CDR3 protein.

TRBV20-1	TRBJ1-5	CSARVGGSNQPQHF
TRBV12-3/TRBV12-4	TRBJ2-3	CASSFVGQPTDTQYF
TRBV6-1	TRBJ2-1	CASSELGDYEQFF
TRBV5-1	TRBJ2-5	CASSSGTRLLQETQYF
TRBV12-3/TRBV12-4	TRBJ1-6	CASSSAGTAYNSPLHF
TRBV29-1	TRBJ2-3	CGGRTDTQYF
TRBV6-1	TRBJ2-3	CASRDRAQGDTQYF
TRBV6-5	TRBJ2-7	CASSRPYHEQYF
TRBV14	TRBJ2-1	CASPGHEQFF
TRBV10-3	TRBJ2-3	CAITPGLAGFTDTQYF
TRBV7-3	TRBJ1-1	CASSLNGGLGRTEAFF
TRBV29-1	TRBJ2-2	CSVYFPTGDTGELFF
TRBV12-3/TRBV12-4	TRBJ2-7	CASSLTDRAYEQYF
TRBV20-1	TRBJ2-5	CSAETSGTQETQYF
TRBV5-1	TRBJ2-2	CASSSTTTGELFF
TRBV12-3/TRBV12-4	TRBJ2-4	CASSLRGAKNIQYF
TRBV5-1	TRBJ2-6	CASSLGANLRSGANVLTF
TRBV5-1	TRBJ2-7	CASSLNGQGVYEQYF
TRBV29-1	TRBJ2-7	CSVLRDPGGYEQYF
TRBV6-1	TRBJ2-3	CASSLGQGGGTDTQYF
TRBV6-1	TRBJ1-5	CAKRTPKIYSNQPQHF
TRBV29-1	TRBJ2-7	CSVEDDPIHEQYF
TRBV6-1	TRBJ2-7	CASTIRDGVPYEQYF
TRBV5-8	TRBJ2-2	CASSLFRQPTGELFF
TRBV12-3/TRBV12-4	TRBJ2-5	CASRGNGEETQYF